The clone carrying this TCR beta chain showed up just a few times. This entry comes from a study of T cells in Graves' hyperthyroidism and ophthalmopathy. Not enrolled were patients with uncontrolled infection, other autoimmune disease, pregnancy or lactation. The PBMCs were sourced from fresh peripheral blood (around 9.9 ml). Amplified TCR beta CDR3 regions derived from RNA transcripts. Carried out on the TCR CDR3, a first-round RT-PCR used the HTBI primer set. TCRdb ran MiXCR on the multiplex PCR reads and lists one entry per CDR3 protein. The profile shows 300,000 to 400,000 distinct CDR3 sequences, less than 15% of them singletons. The sequenced material came from blood. This TCR was sampled from a woman aged 18-29 years with Graves' hyperthyroidism.

The CDR3 region is CATSREGRVNTGELFF. Written as DNA, the CDR3 is TGTGCCACCAGCAGAGAAGGCAGGGTAAACACCGGGGAGCTGTTTTTT. J is TRBJ2-2 and V is TRBV15, with D tentatively TRBD1 (5 bases). Germline V gives CDR1 LNHNV, CDR2 YYDKDF (reference sequence). There are 16 residues in the CDR3. V gave up 0 bases and J gave up 2 bases, with 10 bases separating them.